The entry below describes one T cell receptor (beta chain). This clonotype was observed a handful of times. Its binding antigen is unknown. Base qualities are not at hand, and no much larger clone is one base apart. According to the germline V gene, CDR1 reads MDHEN and CDR2 reads SYDVKM. The CDR3 starts with the cysteine, ends with the phenylalanine, and has 18 residues. Here the CDR3 DNA is all that survives: 54 bases in frame from base 1. V and J are truncated by 6 bases and 2 bases respectively, leaving an intervening sequence of 20 bases. The sample comes from a study. This sample was sequenced with an Illumina MiSeq. TCRdb applied fastp at Q25 and MiXCR to the public reads, then kept only in-frame beta chains. Rows with one shared CDR3 protein collapse into an entry with the most common genes and DNA. For this sample there are 3,500 to 5,000 distinct CDR3 sequences; about 10% appear just once. The top ten clonotypes cover around 13% of the sample.

Sequencing was done on a sample of CD4+ T cells from synovial fluid. The chain is assembled from TRBV28 and TRBJ1-6; no D gene is confidently identified. The clonotype comes from a human donor with rheumatoid arthritis. The DNA reads TGTGCCAGCAGCCTCTCCGGGTTAGGACGGGCCTATAATTCACCCCTCCACTTT. This codes for CASSLSGLGRAYNSPLHF.